This T cell receptor (beta chain) originates from a study of T cells in localized non-small cell lung cancer. As concerns this clone: Antigen unknown.

V lost 7 bases to trimming and J lost 5 bases; unmatched junction nucleotides: 5. Germline V gives CDR1 SNHLY, CDR2 FYNNEI. This CDR3 is built from 13 residues. Study results and limitations: In adjacent lung appeared a median around 59 of the top 100 tumor clones.

Profiled with immunoSEQ multiplex PCR; TCRdb holds only in-frame clones, not every one. The table records 25,000 to 30,000 clones, roughly 90% of them present only once. The chain carries TRBV2 and TRBJ1-5; TRBD1 aligns across 7 bases. The receptor comes from a woman between 35 and 75 years old with stage III lung adenocarcinoma. Here the sequenced sample was peripheral blood mononuclear cells, taken before any cancer treatment. CDR3 coding DNA: TGTGCCAGCACTGGACAGGCCGATCAGCCCCAGCATTTT. Translation: CASTGQADQPQHF. Using reference TRBV2 and TRBJ1-5 for the parts outside the CDR3, the full variable domain is EPEVTQTPSHQVTQMGQEVILRCVPISNHLYFYWYRQILGQKVEFLVSFYNNEISEKSEIFDDQFSVERPDGSNFTLKIRSTKLEDSAMYFCASTGQADQPQHFGDGTRLSIL.